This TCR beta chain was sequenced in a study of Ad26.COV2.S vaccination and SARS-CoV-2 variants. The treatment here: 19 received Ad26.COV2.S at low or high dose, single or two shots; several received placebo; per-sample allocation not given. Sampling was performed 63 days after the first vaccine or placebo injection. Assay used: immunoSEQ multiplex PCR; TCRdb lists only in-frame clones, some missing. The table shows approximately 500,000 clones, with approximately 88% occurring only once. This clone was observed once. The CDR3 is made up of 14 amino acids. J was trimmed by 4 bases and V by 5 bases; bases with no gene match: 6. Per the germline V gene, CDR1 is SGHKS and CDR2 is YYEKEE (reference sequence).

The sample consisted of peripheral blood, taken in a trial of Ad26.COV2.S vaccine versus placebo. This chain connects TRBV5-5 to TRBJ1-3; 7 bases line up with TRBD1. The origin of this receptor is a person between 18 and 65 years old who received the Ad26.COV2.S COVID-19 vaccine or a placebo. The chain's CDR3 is CASSRTGLGNTIYF. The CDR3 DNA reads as TGTGCCAGCAGTAGGACAGGCCTAGGAAACACCATATATTTT.